This is a list of T cell receptor beta chains from one sample in a study of siplizumab effects on memory and regulatory T cells. Profiling relied on immunoSEQ multiplex PCR, and the TCRdb table lists in-frame clones only, not all of them. This sample yields 62,000 or so clones, of which roughly 83% are seen a single time; approximately 3.8% belongs to the top ten. Sequencing used memory CD4+ T cells sorted from blood. The receptors derive from a human donor in good health. The CDR3 runs from the conserved cysteine through the conserved F or W. The order of the fields is V gene, J gene, D gene, clone size, CDR3 DNA, CDR3 protein. A D gene is named only where the DNA matches it firmly. Size tells how often a clone was seen (once, few, many) or the class of an expanded clone, and some rows leave it out.

>TRBV7-9|TRBJ1-1|-|-
TGTGCCAGCAGCTTAGTGGGGGGGATTGGCACTGAAGCTTTCTTT
CASSLVGGIGTEAFF
>TRBV28|TRBJ1-3|-|-
TGTGCCAGCAGTACCCCCCTTCAGGGTTCTCGAAACACCATATATTTT
CASSTPLQGSRNTIYF
>TRBV5-1|TRBJ2-7|-|-
TGCGCCAGCAGCACCGGACAGAGTAGCTCCTACGAGCAGTACTTC
CASSTGQSSSYEQYF
>TRBV14|TRBJ1-1|TRBD1|once
TGTGCCAGCAGCCAGCTACAGGGGGCGATCCCTGAAGCTTTCTTT
CASSQLQGAIPEAFF
>TRBV5-1|TRBJ1-3|TRBD1|-
TGCGCCAGCAGCTTGGAGGGGACAGGGGGAAAAAACACCATATATTTT
CASSLEGTGGKNTIYF
>TRBV4-1|TRBJ1-5|-|-
TGCGCCAGCAGCCAAGATCCGGGGAGCAAGCAGCCCCAGCATTTT
CASSQDPGSKQPQHF
>TRBV19|TRBJ2-4|TRBD2|-
TGTGCCAGTAGTATAAGGCGGGAGGACCCCTTACCCAAAAACATTCAGTACTTC
CASSIRREDPLPKNIQYF
>TRBV5-1|TRBJ1-6|-|-
TGCGCCAGCAGCTTGGGGGGAAAGGGATCACCCCTCCACTTT
CASSLGGKGSPLHF
>TRBV19|TRBJ2-2|-|-
TGTGCCAGTAGTATTAGCGGCTACACCGGGGAGCTGTTTTTT
CASSISGYTGELFF
>TRBV6-6|TRBJ1-1|-|-
TGTGCCAGCAGCCTCAGGGTCGCTGAAGCTTTCTTT
CASSLRVAEAFF
>TRBV7-2|TRBJ1-3|-|-
TGTGCCAGCAGCCCCGGGGACATAGCTGGAAACACCATATATTTT
CASSPGDIAGNTIYF
>TRBV19|TRBJ1-2|-|-
TGTGCCAGTGAAGCTAACTATGGCTACACCTTC
CASEANYGYTF
>TRBV2|TRBJ2-1|TRBD2|-
TGTGCCACCGAAACTAGCGGGAGTGAAAATGAGCAGTTCTTC
CATETSGSENEQFF
>TRBV7-2|TRBJ2-3|TRBD1|-
TGTGCCAGCAGAACCACAGGGGGTGGCACAGATACGCAGTATTTT
CASRTTGGGTDTQYF
>TRBV9|TRBJ2-3|-|-
TGTGCCAGCAGCCCCCAGTCAGATACGCAGTATTTT
CASSPQSDTQYF
>TRBV30|TRBJ1-4|-|-
TGTGCCAGTGGTAGCTTAGCAACTAATGAAAAACTGTTTTTT
CASGSLATNEKLFF
>TRBV30|TRBJ2-5|-|-
TGTGCCTGGAGTTATGGAGGGCAAGAGACCCAGTACTTC
CAWSYGGQETQYF
>TRBV2|TRBJ1-1|-|-
TGTGCCAGCAGGTCGGCCGGGGGGTACACTGAAGCTTTCTTT
CASRSAGGYTEAFF
>TRBV5-8|TRBJ2-3|TRBD2|-
TGTGCCAGCAGCACAGGGACTAGCGGGGGGGCAGATACGCAGTATTTT
CASSTGTSGGADTQYF
>TRBV6-4|TRBJ2-3|-|-
TGTGCCAGCAGTGACTTCGATACGCAGTATTTT
CASSDFDTQYF
>TRBV7-9|TRBJ1-2|-|-
TGTGCCAGCAGCGTGCAGATTTCCTATGGCTACACCTTC
CASSVQISYGYTF
>TRBV11-2|TRBJ1-6|-|-
TGTGCCAGCAGCTCCTCTAGGGGCGGACAGTATAATTCACCCCTCCACTTT
CASSSSRGGQYNSPLHF
>TRBV6-6|TRBJ1-1|-|-
TGTGCCAGCAGTTACAGGCAGGGTGGGTCTGAAGCTTTCTTT
CASSYRQGGSEAFF
>TRBV4-2|TRBJ2-2|-|-
TGTGCCAGCAGCCGGGACCCCCCCGGTATGAACACCGGGGAGCTGTTTTTT
CASSRDPPGMNTGELFF
>TRBV6-8|TRBJ2-5|TRBD1|-
TGTGCCAGCAAACGGGACGGGACAGGCAACCCCGCGACCCAGTACTTC
CASKRDGTGNPATQYF
>TRBV4-2|TRBJ2-7|-|-
TGTGCCAGCAGCCAAACCACGACTGGAACCTACGAGCAGTACTTC
CASSQTTTGTYEQYF
>TRBV7-9|TRBJ2-3|TRBD2|-
TGTGCCAGCAGCTTAGCGGCTAGCGGGGGGGGCTATACGCAGTATTTT
CASSLAASGGGYTQYF
>TRBV7-2|TRBJ2-7|-|-
TGTGCCAGCACAACAGAGTGGGGGTACGAGCAGTACTTC
CASTTEWGYEQYF
>TRBV19|TRBJ1-6|-|few
TGTGCCAGTAGCATACAGGCCCTCCTGGACTATAATTCACCCCTCCACTTT
CASSIQALLDYNSPLHF
>TRBV11-2|TRBJ2-2|TRBD1|-
TGTGCCAGCAGCCGCCCCGGGACAGGGAAACGGGAGCTGTTTTTT
CASSRPGTGKRELFF
>TRBV19|TRBJ2-1|TRBD2|-
TGTGCCAGTGGACTAGCGGGAACCTACAATGAGCAGTTCTTC
CASGLAGTYNEQFF
>TRBV5-1|TRBJ1-1|-|-
TGCGCCAGCAGCTTGTTCGGGGTGGGGAACGCTGAAGCTTTCTTT
CASSLFGVGNAEAFF